This T cell receptor (beta chain) was found in a study of Ad26.COV2.S vaccination and SARS-CoV-2 variants. General observations from the study: Non-spike TCR breadth did not differ much between vaccine and placebo recipients.

Profiled with immunoSEQ multiplex PCR; TCRdb holds only in-frame clones, not every one. The sample carries 300,000 to 400,000 clones, about 87% recorded once. A word on this clone: Antigen specificity is unknown.

As to treatment: around 19 received Ad26.COV2.S at low or high dose, single or two shots; roughly five received placebo; per-sample allocation not given. Each sample was drawn 63 days after the first injection (of vaccine or placebo). The germline V and J ends were trimmed by 0 bases and 7 bases, with 17 bases remaining between them. The CDR3 totals 16 residues. The V gene's germline CDR1 is SGDLS and CDR2 YYNGEE. The sequenced sample was peripheral blood, obtained in a trial of Ad26.COV2.S vaccine versus placebo. V and J are TRBV9 and TRBJ2-1; D unresolved. The TCR was taken from a person between 18 and 65 years old who received the Ad26.COV2.S COVID-19 vaccine or a placebo. CDR3 sequence: CASSVGSGAETNEQFF. CDR3 bases: TGTGCCAGCAGCGTAGGGAGTGGAGCCGAAACTAATGAGCAGTTCTTC.